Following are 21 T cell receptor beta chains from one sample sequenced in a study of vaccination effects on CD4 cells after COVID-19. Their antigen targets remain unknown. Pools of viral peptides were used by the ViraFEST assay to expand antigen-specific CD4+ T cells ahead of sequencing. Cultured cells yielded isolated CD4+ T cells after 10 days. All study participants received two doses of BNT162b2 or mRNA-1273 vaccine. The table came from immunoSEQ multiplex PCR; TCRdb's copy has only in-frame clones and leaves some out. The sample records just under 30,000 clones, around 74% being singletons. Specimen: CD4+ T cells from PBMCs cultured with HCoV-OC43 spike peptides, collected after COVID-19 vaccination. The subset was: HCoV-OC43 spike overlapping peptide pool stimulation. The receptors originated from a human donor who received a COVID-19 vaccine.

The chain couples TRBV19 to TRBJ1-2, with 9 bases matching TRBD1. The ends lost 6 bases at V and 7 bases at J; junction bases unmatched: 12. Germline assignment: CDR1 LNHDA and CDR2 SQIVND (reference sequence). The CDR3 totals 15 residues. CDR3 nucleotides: TGTGCCAGTAGCAGTAACCGGGACAGGGTAGGTGGCTACACCTTC. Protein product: CASSSNRDRVGGYTF.

CDR3: CASTLSRAGDEQFF. As DNA, the CDR3 is TGTGCCAGCACCCTAAGCAGGGCGGGCGATGAGCAGTTCTTC. The rearrangement links TRBV9 to TRBJ2-1; D may match TRBD1 or TRBD2 (5 bases each). Trimming shortened V by 6 bases and J by 8 bases, and 18 bases separated the two germline ends. The germline gives CDR1 SGDLS, CDR2 YYNGEE. The CDR3 runs to 14 residues.

CDR3 bases: TGTGCCAGCAGTGAAGCGGACCCCAGGGGTGAGCAGTTCTTC. Its protein product is CASSEADPRGEQFF. This chain uses TRBV2 with TRBJ2-1, with a possible D match to TRBD1 (6 bases). This CDR3 is built from 14 residues. CDR1 is SNHLY, CDR2 FYNNEI, per germline. With 0 bases removed from V and 9 bases from J, the gap between germline ends came to 12 bases. Using reference TRBV2 and TRBJ2-1 for the parts outside the CDR3, the full variable domain is EPEVTQTPSHQVTQMGQEVILRCVPISNHLYFYWYRQILGQKVEFLVSFYNNEISEKSEIFDDQFSVERPDGSNFTLKIRSTKLEDSAMYFCASSEADPRGEQFFGPGTRLTVL.

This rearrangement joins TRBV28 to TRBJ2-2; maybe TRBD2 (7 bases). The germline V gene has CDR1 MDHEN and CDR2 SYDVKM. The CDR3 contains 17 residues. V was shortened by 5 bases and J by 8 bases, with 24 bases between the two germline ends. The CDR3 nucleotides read TGTGCCAGCAGTCCTCCGGCCGGCGGGGGCCCTTTGGGGGAGCTGTTTTTT. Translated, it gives CASSPPAGGGPLGELFF.

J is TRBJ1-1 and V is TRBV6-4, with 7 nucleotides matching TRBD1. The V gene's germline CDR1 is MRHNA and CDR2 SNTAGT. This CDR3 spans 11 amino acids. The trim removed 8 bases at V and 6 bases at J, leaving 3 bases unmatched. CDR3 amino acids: CASRGQPEAFF. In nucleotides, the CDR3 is TGTGCCAGCCGGGGACAGCCTGAAGCTTTCTTT.

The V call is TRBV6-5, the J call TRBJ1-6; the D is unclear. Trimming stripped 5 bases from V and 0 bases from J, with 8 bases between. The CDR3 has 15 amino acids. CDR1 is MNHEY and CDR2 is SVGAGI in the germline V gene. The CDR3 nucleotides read TGTGCCAGCAGTAGCTGGAGCTCCTATAATTCACCCCTCCACTTT. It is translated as CASSSWSSYNSPLHF.

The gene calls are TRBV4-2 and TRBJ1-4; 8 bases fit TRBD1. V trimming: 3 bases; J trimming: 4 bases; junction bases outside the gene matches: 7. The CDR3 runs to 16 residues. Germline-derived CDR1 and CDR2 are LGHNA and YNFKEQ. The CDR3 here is CASSQDGTGDNEKLFF. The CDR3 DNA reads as TGTGCCAGCAGCCAGGATGGGACAGGCGATAATGAAAAACTGTTTTTT.

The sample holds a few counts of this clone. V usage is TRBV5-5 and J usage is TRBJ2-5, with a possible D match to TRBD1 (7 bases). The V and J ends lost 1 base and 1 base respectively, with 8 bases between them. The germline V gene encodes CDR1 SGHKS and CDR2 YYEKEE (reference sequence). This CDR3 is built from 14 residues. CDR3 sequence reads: CASSLQGGQETQYF. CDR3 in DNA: TGTGCCAGCAGCTTGCAGGGGGGCCAAGAGACCCAGTACTTC.

The CDR3 nucleotides are TGTGCCAGCAGCCCACATGGGGGGGGCTCTGGAAACACCATATATTTT. As protein: CASSPHGGGSGNTIYF. The genes are TRBV9 and TRBJ1-3; D may be TRBD1 (5 bases). Germline CDR1 reads SGDLS; CDR2 reads YYNGEE. This CDR3 has 16 amino acids. Trimming pared 4 bases from V and 0 bases from J, leaving 14 bases between.

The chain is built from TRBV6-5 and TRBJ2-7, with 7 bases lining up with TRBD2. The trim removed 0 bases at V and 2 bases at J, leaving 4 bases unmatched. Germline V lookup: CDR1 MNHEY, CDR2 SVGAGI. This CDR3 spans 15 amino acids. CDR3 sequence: CASSYSTGLTYEQYF. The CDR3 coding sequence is TGTGCCAGCAGTTACTCGACGGGACTAACCTACGAGCAGTACTTC.

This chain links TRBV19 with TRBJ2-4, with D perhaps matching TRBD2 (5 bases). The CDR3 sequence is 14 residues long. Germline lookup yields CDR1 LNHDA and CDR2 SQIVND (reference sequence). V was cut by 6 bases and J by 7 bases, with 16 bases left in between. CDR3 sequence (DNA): TGTGCCAGTAGGAACACATCAAAGCGGAACATTCAGTACTTC. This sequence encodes CASRNTSKRNIQYF. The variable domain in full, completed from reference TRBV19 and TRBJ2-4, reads DGGITQSPKYLFRKEGQNVTLSCEQNLNHDAMYWYRQDPGQGLRLIYYSQIVNDFQKGDIAEGYSVSREKKESFPLTVTSAQKNPTAFYLCASRNTSKRNIQYFGAGTRLSVL.

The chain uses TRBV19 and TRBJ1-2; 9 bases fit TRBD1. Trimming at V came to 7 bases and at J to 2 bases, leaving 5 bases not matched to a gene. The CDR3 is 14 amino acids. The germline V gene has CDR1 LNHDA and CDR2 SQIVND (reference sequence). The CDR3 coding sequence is TGTGCCAGTACCGAAACAGGGGGCAACTATGGCTACACCTTC. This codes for CASTETGGNYGYTF. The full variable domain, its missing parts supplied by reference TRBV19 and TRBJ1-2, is DGGITQSPKYLFRKEGQNVTLSCEQNLNHDAMYWYRQDPGQGLRLIYYSQIVNDFQKGDIAEGYSVSREKKESFPLTVTSAQKNPTAFYLCASTETGGNYGYTFGSGTRLTVV.

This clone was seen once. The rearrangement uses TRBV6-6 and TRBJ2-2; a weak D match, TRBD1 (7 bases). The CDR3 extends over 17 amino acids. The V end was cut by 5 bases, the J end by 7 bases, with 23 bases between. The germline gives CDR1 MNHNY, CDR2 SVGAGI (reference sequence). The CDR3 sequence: CASSRYPDQGGGGELFF. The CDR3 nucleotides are TGTGCCAGCAGTCGTTATCCCGACCAGGGGGGTGGCGGGGAGCTGTTTTTT.

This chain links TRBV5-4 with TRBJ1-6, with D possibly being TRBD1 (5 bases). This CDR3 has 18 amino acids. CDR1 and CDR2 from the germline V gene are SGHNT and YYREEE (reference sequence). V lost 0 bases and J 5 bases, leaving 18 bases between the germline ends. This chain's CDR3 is CASSLGWGTQAHNSPLHF. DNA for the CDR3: TGTGCCAGCAGCTTGGGCTGGGGCACACAGGCCCATAATTCACCCCTCCACTTT.

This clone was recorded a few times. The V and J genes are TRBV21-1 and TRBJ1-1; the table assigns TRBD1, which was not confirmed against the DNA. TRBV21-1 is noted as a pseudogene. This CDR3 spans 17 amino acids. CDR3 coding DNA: TGTGCCAGCAGCTTACAGGGGGCGCGTGGTATGAACACTGAAGCTTTCTTT. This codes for CASSLQGARGMNTEAFF.

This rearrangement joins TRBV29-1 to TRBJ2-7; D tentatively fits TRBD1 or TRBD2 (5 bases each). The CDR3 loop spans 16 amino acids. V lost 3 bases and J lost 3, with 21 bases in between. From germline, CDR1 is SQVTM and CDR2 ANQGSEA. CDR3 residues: CSVEFAGRGRIYEQYF. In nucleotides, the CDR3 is TGCAGCGTTGAGTTCGCTGGACGGGGACGGATCTACGAGCAGTACTTC.

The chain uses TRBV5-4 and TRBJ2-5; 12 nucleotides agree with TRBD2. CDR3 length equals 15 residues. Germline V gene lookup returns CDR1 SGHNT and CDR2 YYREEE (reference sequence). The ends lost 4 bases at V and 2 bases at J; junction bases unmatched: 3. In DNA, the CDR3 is TGTGCCAGCAGCCCGACTAGCGGGGGACAAGAGACCCAGTACTTC. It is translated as CASSPTSGGQETQYF. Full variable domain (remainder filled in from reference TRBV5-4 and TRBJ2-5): ETGVTQSPTHLIKTRGQQVTLRCSSQSGHNTVSWYQQALGQGPQFIFQYYREEENGRGNFPPRFSGLQFPNYSSELNVNALELDDSALYLCASSPTSGGQETQYFGPGTRLLVL.

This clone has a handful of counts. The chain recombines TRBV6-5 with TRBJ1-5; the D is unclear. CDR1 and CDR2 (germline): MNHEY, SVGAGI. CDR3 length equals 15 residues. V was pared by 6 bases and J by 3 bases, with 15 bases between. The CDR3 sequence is CASRPGAWNNQPQHF. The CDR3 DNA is TGTGCCAGCAGGCCGGGAGCCTGGAACAATCAGCCCCAGCATTTT.

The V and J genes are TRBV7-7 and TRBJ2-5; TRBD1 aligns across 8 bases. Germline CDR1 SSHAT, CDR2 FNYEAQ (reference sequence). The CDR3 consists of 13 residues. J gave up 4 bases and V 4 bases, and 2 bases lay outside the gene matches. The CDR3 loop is CASSSTGAETQYF. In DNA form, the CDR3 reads TGTGCCAGCAGCTCGACAGGGGCAGAGACCCAGTACTTC.

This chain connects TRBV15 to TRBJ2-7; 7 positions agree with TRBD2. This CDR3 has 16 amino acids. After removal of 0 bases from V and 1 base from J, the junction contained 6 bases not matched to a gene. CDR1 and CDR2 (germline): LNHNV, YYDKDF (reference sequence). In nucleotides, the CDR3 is TGTGCCACCAGCAGAGACAGCGGGACCCGTTCCTACGAGCAGTACTTC. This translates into CATSRDSGTRSYEQYF.

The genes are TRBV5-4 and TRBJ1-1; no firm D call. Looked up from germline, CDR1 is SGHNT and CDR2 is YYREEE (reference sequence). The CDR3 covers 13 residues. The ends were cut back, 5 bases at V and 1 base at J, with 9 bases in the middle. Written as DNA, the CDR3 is TGTGCCAGCAGTTCCGACCCGAACACTGAAGCTTTCTTT. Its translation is CASSSDPNTEAFF.